The subject of this entry is one T cell receptor beta chain. The sample belongs to a study of blood T cell repertoires in COVID-19. Assay used: immunoSEQ multiplex PCR; TCRdb lists only in-frame clones, some missing. The repertoire includes some 320,000 clones, roughly 91% of them detected once, and roughly 2.9% sits in the top ten. The CDR3 consists of 17 residues. CDR1 and CDR2 (germline): MDHEN, SYDVKM. With 6 bases clipped from V and 4 bases from J, the junction kept 10 bases outside the gene matches. The sequenced sample consisted of PBMCs or T cells enriched from blood (not recorded which). The sequence was collected from a woman aged 45 to 65 who had been exposed to COVID-19. This chain connects TRBV28 to TRBJ1-3, with 12 bases fitting TRBD1. The CDR3 DNA follows: TGTGCCAGCAGCCAACCCCTGGGACAGGGGGCGGGAAACACCATATATTTT. As protein: CASSQPLGQGAGNTIYF.